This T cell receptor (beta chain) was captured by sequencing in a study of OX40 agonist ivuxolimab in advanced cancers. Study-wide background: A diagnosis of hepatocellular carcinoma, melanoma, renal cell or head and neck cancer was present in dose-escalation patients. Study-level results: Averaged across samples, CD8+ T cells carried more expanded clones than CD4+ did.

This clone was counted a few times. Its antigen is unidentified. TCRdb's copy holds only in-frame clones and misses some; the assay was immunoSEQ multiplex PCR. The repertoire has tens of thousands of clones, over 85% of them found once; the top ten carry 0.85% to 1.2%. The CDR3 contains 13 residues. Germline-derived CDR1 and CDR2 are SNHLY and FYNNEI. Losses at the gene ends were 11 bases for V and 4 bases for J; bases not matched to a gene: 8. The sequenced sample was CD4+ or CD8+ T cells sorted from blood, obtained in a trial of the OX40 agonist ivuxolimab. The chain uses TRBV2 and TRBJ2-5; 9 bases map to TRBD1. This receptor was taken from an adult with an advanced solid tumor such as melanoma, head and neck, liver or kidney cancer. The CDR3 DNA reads TGTGCCGGCAACCGGGACAGGGTAGAGACCCAGTACTTC. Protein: CAGNRDRVETQYF.